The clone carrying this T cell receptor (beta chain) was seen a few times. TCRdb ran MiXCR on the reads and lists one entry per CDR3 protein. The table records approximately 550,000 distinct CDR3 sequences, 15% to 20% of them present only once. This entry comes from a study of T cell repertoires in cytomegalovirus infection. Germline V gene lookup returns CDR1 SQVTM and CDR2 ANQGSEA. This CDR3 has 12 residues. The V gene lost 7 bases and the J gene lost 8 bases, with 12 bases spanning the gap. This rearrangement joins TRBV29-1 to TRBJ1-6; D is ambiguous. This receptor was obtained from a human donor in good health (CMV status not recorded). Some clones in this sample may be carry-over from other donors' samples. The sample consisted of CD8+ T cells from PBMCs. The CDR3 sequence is CSASDPDSPLHF. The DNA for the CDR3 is TGCAGCGCCTCTGATCCTGATTCACCCCTCCACTTT.